This entry lists 30 T cell receptor beta chains sequenced from one sample in a study of CD8 T cells in Susac syndrome. The RNA, about 0.5 to 1 ug, was put through reverse transcription using random hexamers. TCRdb redid the calling of the immunoSEQ multiplex PCR reads with MiXCR, one entry per CDR3 protein. The table has 200,000 to 250,000 distinct CDR3 sequences, 93% seen once. Sequences were obtained from CD4+ T cells from PBMCs. Receptor source: a human donor with multiple sclerosis.

The V gene is TRBV12-3 or TRBV12-4, the J gene TRBJ2-7, with 7 bases fitting TRBD1. This CDR3 is built from 15 residues. V lost 5 bases, J lost 6 bases, and 13 bases stayed unmatched. CDR3: CASSPRDRRRAEQYF. The DNA for the CDR3 is TGTGCCAGCAGTCCCCGGGACAGACGCCGGGCCGAGCAGTACTTC.

The V gene is TRBV14, the J gene TRBJ2-5; possibly TRBD1 for D (5 bases). Germline-derived CDR1 and CDR2 are SGHDN and FVKESK. This CDR3 has 13 amino acids. With 5 bases removed from V and 9 bases from J, the gap between germline ends came to 16 bases. The CDR3 DNA reads TGTGCCAGCAGCTCCAGAGGAATCAGGGCCCAGTACTTC. It yields the protein CASSSRGIRAQYF.

In this sample, this clonotype turned up a few times. The chain has TRBV29-1 and TRBJ2-3; D is unresolved. The CDR3 is 13 amino acids. Germline-derived CDR1 and CDR2 are SQVTM and ANQGSEA. V was shortened by 3 bases and J by 0 bases, with 7 bases between the two germline ends. CDR3 loop: CSVDGSSTDTQYF. In DNA, the CDR3 is TGCAGCGTTGATGGCTCCAGCACAGATACGCAGTATTTT.

V gene TRBV7-9 combines with J gene TRBJ2-5; no definite D call. Trimming stripped 2 bases from V and 14 bases from J, with 15 bases between. In germline, CDR1 is SEHNR, CDR2 FQNEAQ (reference sequence). The CDR3 has 12 residues. The CDR3 spells CASSLSQQEPYF. CDR3 in DNA: TGTGCCAGCAGCTTATCTCAGCAGGAACCCTACTTC.

The gene calls are TRBV5-1 and TRBJ2-1, with TRBD1 matching 9 bases. Germline CDR1 SGHRS, CDR2 YFSETQ. The V and J ends lost 4 bases and 4 bases, in that order; junction bases with no gene match: 9. CDR3 length: 16 residues. The CDR3 loop reads CASSPAGTGPYNEQFF. CDR3 coding DNA: TGCGCCAGCAGCCCCGCCGGGACAGGGCCGTACAATGAGCAGTTCTTC.

The gene calls are TRBV3-1 and TRBJ1-1; a possible D gene is TRBD1 (6 bases). The CDR3 extends over 16 amino acids. Germline CDR1 reads LGHDT; CDR2 reads YNNKEL (reference sequence). V was clipped by 1 base and J by 1 base, with 13 bases between them. CDR3 in amino acids: CASSQAATGPNTEAFF. The CDR3 DNA sequence: TGTGCCAGCAGCCAAGCAGCGACAGGCCCGAACACTGAAGCTTTCTTT.

The V gene is TRBV23-1, the J gene TRBJ2-3, with a tentative D call TRBD2 (5 bases). TRBV23-1 is flagged as an ORF with uncertain function. The CDR3 length is 17 residues. Trimming removed 0 bases from V and 0 bases from J, with 13 bases in between. In nucleotides, the CDR3 is TGCGCCAGCAGTCAATCGCGGCTAGCAAATAGCACAGATACGCAGTATTTT. It is translated as CASSQSRLANSTDTQYF.

The V call is TRBV5-4, the J call TRBJ2-7, with D maybe TRBD1 (7 bases). The CDR3 contains 13 residues. Trimming removed 4 bases at V and 4 bases at J, with 12 bases between. Germline V lookup: CDR1 SGHNT, CDR2 YYREEE (reference sequence). The CDR3 DNA reads as TGTGCCAGCAGCGGACAGGCGGGGTACGAGCAGTACGTC. This encodes CASSGQAGYEQYV.

The J gene is TRBJ2-5, the V gene TRBV29-1, with a tentative D call TRBD2 (7 bases). CDR1 is SQVTM, CDR2 ANQGSEA, per germline. V dropped 6 bases and J dropped 2 bases, with 13 bases sitting between them. The CDR3 totals 13 residues. CDR3 nucleotides: TGCAGCGTCGCGGCGGGGGCTCAAGAGACCCAGTACTTC. It yields the protein CSVAAGAQETQYF.

The CDR3 DNA is TGTGCCAGCAGTTTAGCCGGGGGAAAGGGGGAGACCCAGTACTTC. Translated: CASSLAGGKGETQYF. The chain employs TRBV12-3 or TRBV12-4 and TRBJ2-5; perhaps TRBD2 as D (6 bases). Trimming removed 0 bases at V and 5 bases at J, with 13 bases between. This CDR3 region has 15 residues.

The chain combines TRBV5-1 with TRBJ1-2; 7 bases map to TRBD1. Trimming cost V 4 bases and J 13 bases; bases outside gene matches: 13. CDR3 length: 13 residues. The germline CDR1 and CDR2 sequences are SGHRS and YFSETQ. CDR3 sequence (DNA): TGCGCCAGCAGCGTCCGAACAGGGGAAGCCAGCACCTTC. Its protein product is CASSVRTGEASTF.

The gene calls are TRBV25-1 and TRBJ2-7, with D uncertain. Per germline, CDR1 MGHDK and CDR2 SYGVNS. The CDR3 extends over 16 amino acids. With 2 bases removed from V and 2 bases from J, the gap between germline ends came to 16 bases. The CDR3 spells CASSEGGIAPTYEQYF. The CDR3, as DNA: TGTGCCAGCAGTGAAGGTGGGATAGCTCCGACCTACGAGCAGTACTTC.

The V gene is TRBV20-1, the J gene TRBJ2-1; D might be TRBD1 or TRBD2, each matching 5 bases. The CDR3 has 14 amino acids. CDR1 and CDR2 from the germline V gene are DFQATT and SNEGSKA (reference sequence). V was clipped by 5 bases and J by 2 bases, with 13 bases between them. CDR3 protein: CSASALGPYNEQFF. The CDR3 DNA reads as TGCAGTGCTTCAGCCCTGGGACCCTACAATGAGCAGTTCTTC.

The chain combines TRBV5-1 with TRBJ2-1; D assignment may be TRBD1 or TRBD2 (5 bases each). Between the trimmed V and J ends, which lost 0 bases and 4 bases, there was a span of 14 bases. The CDR3 sequence is 16 residues long. Germline V lookup: CDR1 SGHRS, CDR2 YFSETQ. CDR3 in amino acids: CASSLAGQGAYNEQFF. Written as DNA, the CDR3 is TGCGCCAGCAGCTTGGCGGGGCAGGGAGCGTACAATGAGCAGTTCTTC.

This clonotype was observed a few times. The chain carries TRBV12-3 or TRBV12-4 and TRBJ2-7, with 9 nucleotides matching TRBD1. The CDR3 is made up of 15 amino acids. V lost 4 bases to trimming and J lost 1 base; unmatched junction nucleotides: 5. DNA of the CDR3: TGTGCCAGCAGTTCCTATGGGACAGGGTCCTACGAGCAGTACTTC. Protein: CASSSYGTGSYEQYF.

This clonotype appeared a single time. This chain uses TRBV7-2 with TRBJ2-1; 12 bases map to TRBD2. CDR1 is SGHTA and CDR2 is FQGNSA in the germline V gene. The CDR3 has 18 amino acids. Losses at the gene ends were 5 bases for V and 2 bases for J; bases not matched to a gene: 10. Written as DNA, the CDR3 is TGTGCCAGCAGCCTACTAGCGGGAGGAGGTGGGCCCTACAATGAGCAGTTCTTC. The encoded protein is CASSLLAGGGGPYNEQFF.

The CDR3 protein is CASSVGGGNQPQHF. The CDR3 nucleotides are TGTGCCAGCAGCGTTGGGGGCGGCAATCAGCCCCAGCATTTT. The chain has TRBV9 and TRBJ1-5; tentatively, D is TRBD1 (6 bases). The V gene's germline CDR1 is SGDLS and CDR2 YYNGEE. Trimming stripped 2 bases from V and 2 bases from J, with 8 bases between. This CDR3 is built from 14 residues.

The genes are TRBV11-2 and TRBJ2-5; 9 positions match TRBD2. V lost 2 bases, J lost 5 bases, and 9 bases stayed unmatched. The germline CDR1 and CDR2 sequences are SGHAT and FQNNGV. This CDR3 is 16 amino acids long. CDR3 DNA sequence: TGTGCCAGCAGCTTATCGGGCGGGGGGGCCTGGGAGACCCAGTACTTC. Amino acids: CASSLSGGGAWETQYF.

This rearrangement joins TRBV2 to TRBJ1-2; 8 bases match TRBD1. Unmatched junction bases numbered 5, after V lost 6 bases and J lost 5 bases. The CDR3 has 13 residues. Looked up from germline, CDR1 is SNHLY and CDR2 is FYNNEI. The DNA for the CDR3 is TGTGCCAGCAGCGCTGACAGGGGATATGGCTACACCTTC. Translated: CASSADRGYGYTF.

J is TRBJ1-1 and V is TRBV19, with D perhaps matching TRBD1 (5 bases). Looked up from germline, CDR1 is LNHDA and CDR2 is SQIVND (reference sequence). V was clipped by 3 bases and J by 0 bases, with 23 bases between them. The length of the CDR3 is 19 residues. This chain's CDR3 is CASSILFTGTELVNTEAFF. DNA of the CDR3: TGTGCCAGTAGTATTCTTTTTACCGGGACCGAACTTGTGAACACTGAAGCTTTCTTT. Together with reference TRBV19 and TRBJ1-1, the CDR3 gives the full variable domain: DGGITQSPKYLFRKEGQNVTLSCEQNLNHDAMYWYRQDPGQGLRLIYYSQIVNDFQKGDIAEGYSVSREKKESFPLTVTSAQKNPTAFYLCASSILFTGTELVNTEAFFGQGTRLTVV.

J is TRBJ2-1 and V is TRBV19; 8 nucleotides agree with TRBD1. This CDR3 spans 14 amino acids. Germline loops: CDR1 LNHDA, CDR2 SQIVND (reference sequence). V shed 5 bases, J shed 1 base, and the junction held 1 base outside the gene matches. The CDR3 DNA is TGTGCCAGTAGTCGACAGGGGTCCTACAATGAGCAGTTCTTC. Its protein is CASSRQGSYNEQFF.

The chain links TRBV20-1 to TRBJ2-7; the D gene is possibly TRBD1 (5 bases). This CDR3 is 12 amino acids long. Germline-derived CDR1 and CDR2 are DFQATT and SNEGSKA (reference sequence). V was trimmed by 3 bases and J by 3 bases, leaving 9 bases between them. The CDR3 loop reads CSARTDFYEQYF. The CDR3 region has the DNA TGCAGTGCTAGGACAGACTTCTACGAGCAGTACTTC.

The CDR3 DNA reads as TGTGCCAGCAGTTACTCGAAAGGGCTCCAGGGCCAGCCCCAGCATTTT. Residues: CASSYSKGLQGQPQHF. The chain joins TRBV6-2 or TRBV6-3 to TRBJ1-5, with D tentatively TRBD1 (5 bases). The germline gives CDR1 MNHEY, CDR2 SVGEGT. CDR3 length: 16 amino acids. V was trimmed by 0 bases and J by 7 bases, leaving 16 bases between them.

V is TRBV20-1 and J is TRBJ2-3; 8 bases align to TRBD2. The CDR3 extends over 16 amino acids. With 4 bases clipped from V and 3 bases from J, the junction kept 12 bases outside the gene matches. CDR1 and CDR2 (germline): DFQATT, SNEGSKA (reference sequence). DNA of the CDR3: TGCAGTGCTAAGTGGACCCCGGGGGGGTCAACAGATACGCAGTATTTT. Translation: CSAKWTPGGSTDTQYF.

This clonotype was recorded once. The chain carries TRBV5-4 and TRBJ2-1; 7 bases map to TRBD1. In germline, CDR1 is SGHNT, CDR2 YYREEE (reference sequence). V shed 3 bases and J 2 bases; nucleotides not matched to a gene: 5. This CDR3 contains 15 residues. The CDR3 is CASSSRTGPYNEQFF. For the CDR3, the DNA is TGTGCCAGCAGCTCCCGGACAGGACCCTACAATGAGCAGTTCTTC.

The table lists this clonotype with a count of one. The chain links TRBV19 to TRBJ2-7, with D tentatively TRBD2 (7 bases). This CDR3 is built from 15 residues. The ends were cut back, 3 bases at V and 0 bases at J, with 12 bases in the middle. The germline gives CDR1 LNHDA, CDR2 SQIVND (reference sequence). Here the CDR3 DNA reads TGTGCCAGTAGTATTCCGGGGGGCACCTCCTACGAGCAGTACTTC. Its protein is CASSIPGGTSYEQYF.

The DNA of the CDR3 is TGCAGCGTTGAGGGGGGGCCCTATGGCTACACCTTC. Translated: CSVEGGPYGYTF. This chain connects TRBV29-1 to TRBJ1-2; tentatively, D is TRBD1 (6 bases). V shed 3 bases and J shed 4 bases, with 9 bases lying between them. CDR1 and CDR2 (germline): SQVTM, ANQGSEA. The CDR3 consists of 12 residues.

The chain has TRBV12-3 or TRBV12-4 and TRBJ2-1; D call uncertain. There are 12 residues in the CDR3. Trimming cost V 2 bases and J 10 bases, with 9 bases left between them. The CDR3 region has the DNA TGTGCCAGCAGTTTAATCATCTGGGAGCAGTTCTTC. This encodes CASSLIIWEQFF.

This sequence joins TRBV30 and TRBJ2-1, with D tentatively TRBD2 (6 bases). This CDR3 has 13 residues. CDR1 is GTSNPN and CDR2 is SVGIG in the germline V gene (reference sequence). Trimming stripped 3 bases from V and 7 bases from J, with 13 bases between. CDR3 sequence: CAWRGGLENEQFF. In nucleotides, the CDR3 is TGTGCCTGGAGGGGGGGATTGGAAAATGAGCAGTTCTTC.

This clonotype is a singleton in its sample. The genes are TRBV6-2 or TRBV6-3 and TRBJ2-1; TRBD2 agrees at 7 bases. Per the germline V gene, CDR1 is MNHEY and CDR2 is SVGEGT. This CDR3 is built from 15 residues. The V segment lost 9 bases and the J segment 1 base; nucleotides outside the gene matches: 9. CDR3 region: CASCVSGTSYNEQFF. In DNA form, the CDR3 reads TGTGCCAGTTGTGTCAGCGGGACTTCCTACAATGAGCAGTTCTTC.